Given below is one TCR beta chain in context. The sample is drawn from a study of control samples from healthy donors and cancer patients. Only in-frame clones appear in the TCRdb table, and some are missing; sequencing was by immunoSEQ multiplex PCR. The table records 130,000 or so clones, about 90% of them present only once. The sample comprised blood. The sequence was collected from a man aged 18 to 30 in good health.

CDR3: CASSRGLNEKLFF. The CDR3 nucleotides are TGTGCCAGCAGCCGGGGGCTTAATGAAAAACTGTTTTTT. V and J are TRBV12-3 or TRBV12-4 and TRBJ1-4; D may be TRBD1 (6 bases). The CDR3 loop spans 13 amino acids. The germline V and J ends were trimmed by 6 bases and 4 bases, with 9 bases remaining between them.